The TCR beta chain described here comes from a study of blood T cells in healthy people across ages. Study at large: Capture by template switching was about one barcoded beta molecule per two T cells. Overall study findings and caveats: Older age coincided with a roughly linear decline in TCR beta diversity per million T cells.

This clonotype has more than one count but fewer than ten. Its antigen remains unknown. V lost 3 bases, J lost 8 bases, and 14 bases lay in between. CDR1 SGHTA and CDR2 FQGNSA come from the germline V gene. The CDR3 spans 15 residues. Primers used in a second PCR of roughly 7 to 11 cycles were a sample-barcoded 5' primer and a J-beta primer mix. A template-switch adaptor with 12 random nucleotides tagged each cDNA molecule. A single record per CDR3 protein comes from TCRdb applying MiXCR to the 5' RACE reads. The sample includes fewer than 750,000 distinct CDR3 sequences, around half of them seen just once.

Sequenced sample: blood. The chain uses TRBV7-2 and TRBJ1-6; D perhaps matches TRBD1 (5 bases). This receptor was identified in a man aged 80 or over in good health. CDR3 amino acids: CASSFYPRGDSPLHF. DNA of the CDR3: TGTGCCAGCAGCTTTTACCCGAGAGGGGATTCACCCCTCCACTTT.